The rows below give T cell receptor beta chains drawn from one sample of a study of identical twins. Each CDR3 protein gets one entry after TCRdb re-called the 5' RACE reads with MiXCR. The sample yields just under 650,000 distinct CDR3 sequences, about 7.1% seen once. These data were likewise used in another study, on yellow fever vaccine responses in identical twins.

Specimen: PBMCs. These receptors all come from a woman under 30 in good health. Each CDR3 is given without its conserved first and last residue.

v_gene	j_gene	CDR3aa
TRBV5-1	TRBJ2-2	ASSLWTADTGELF
TRBV5-6	TRBJ1-2	ASSQPDRGRGYT
TRBV11-2	TRBJ2-2	ASSFGTVLGELF
TRBV12-3/TRBV12-4	TRBJ2-1	ASSSTLPVYNEQF
TRBV4-1	TRBJ2-5	ASSQSDGGVVEETQY
TRBV20-1	TRBJ2-7	SANRLAGVYEQY
TRBV15	TRBJ2-1	ATKGAGSYNEQF
TRBV6-1	TRBJ2-5	ASSAGTGYETQY
TRBV5-1	TRBJ2-3	ASSLANYFTQY
TRBV4-1	TRBJ1-6	ASSQKIPGQGNSPLH
TRBV5-1	TRBJ1-2	ASSGGQGARGYT
TRBV10-3	TRBJ2-2	AISGGVYTGELF
TRBV5-1	TRBJ2-1	ASSLSGRFSSRDYNEQF
TRBV2	TRBJ2-1	ASSGRTSGRVSYNEQF
TRBV10-3	TRBJ2-5	AISGNQETQY
TRBV2	TRBJ2-1	ASNFGSAGANEQF
TRBV5-1	TRBJ1-4	ASSLQDARDEKLF
TRBV5-1	TRBJ1-1	ASSLYDRGITEAF
TRBV2	TRBJ2-1	ASKGGVAGETSSDEQF
TRBV9	TRBJ2-3	ASSVESSGSVADTQY
TRBV11-2	TRBJ2-2	ASSLEQGGANTGELF
TRBV6-5	TRBJ2-7	ASSYSGRGHSYEQY
TRBV4-1	TRBJ2-1	ASSRSGQVGDEQF
TRBV29-1	TRBJ2-3	SVEAWAGERLNTQY
TRBV10-3	TRBJ2-2	AITREMTGELF
TRBV20-1	TRBJ1-2	SANKDQNYGYT
TRBV6-2/TRBV6-3	TRBJ1-5	ASRLTGPDQPQH
TRBV29-1	TRBJ1-1	SVEAGLREAF
TRBV24-1	TRBJ2-7	ATSATEYDTYEQY
TRBV29-1	TRBJ2-7	SVKEGAVEQY
TRBV14	TRBJ2-3	ASSQVTGDTQY
TRBV15	TRBJ1-5	ATSSRRDQPQH
TRBV20-1	TRBJ2-7	SARTSSTYEQY
TRBV24-1	TRBJ2-2	ATSDDTGNTGELF
TRBV5-1	TRBJ2-1	ASSPDSGSSYNEQF
TRBV11-1	TRBJ2-5	ASSLSGIFGGGPSGQETQY
TRBV25-1	TRBJ1-1	ASSEPGGITEAF
TRBV5-5	TRBJ1-2	ASSLSRQIYGYT
TRBV20-1	TRBJ2-5	SARRLQETQY
TRBV4-2	TRBJ2-4	ASSQFGGEVSAKNIQY
TRBV11-2	TRBJ2-5	ASSLGPYQETQY
TRBV6-5	TRBJ2-1	ASSYSSDRGSEQF
TRBV20-1	TRBJ2-3	SASRGLAGVGTDTQY
TRBV29-1	TRBJ1-1	SVVLRTEAF
TRBV20-1	TRBJ2-5	SARDGSGSSGETQY
TRBV7-9	TRBJ1-2	ASSPPRGQPNYGYT
TRBV15	TRBJ2-1	ATSAQTGDAEQF
TRBV20-1	TRBJ2-2	SARDPGLAGGTTGELF
TRBV20-1	TRBJ2-1	SGGGGAGNNEQF
TRBV3-1	TRBJ1-5	ASSRQGWDQPQH
TRBV7-9	TRBJ2-2	ASRIQGRPSSTGELF
TRBV12-3/TRBV12-4	TRBJ1-1	ASNSRVMDTEAF
TRBV10-3	TRBJ2-7	AAGDGGTDEQY
TRBV15	TRBJ1-1	ATSRTQGLNTEAF
TRBV12-3/TRBV12-4	TRBJ2-1	ASSFQTHQF